This T cell receptor (beta chain) derives from a study of blood T cell repertoires in COVID-19. This CDR3 comprises 14 residues. The germline V and J ends were trimmed by 2 bases and 2 bases, with 9 bases remaining between them. Germline-derived CDR1 and CDR2 are MNHEY and SVGAGI. Only in-frame clones appear in the TCRdb table, and some are missing; sequencing was by immunoSEQ multiplex PCR. This table has approximately 82,000 clones, 85% to 90% appearing once. Sequencing was performed on peripheral blood. The clonotype originates from a man between 65 and 79 years old with active or convalescent COVID-19. The chain is built from TRBV6-5 and TRBJ1-2; D perhaps matches TRBD1 (5 bases). CDR3 sequence reads: CASSYNRGNYGYTF. The CDR3 nucleotides are TGTGCCAGCAGTTACAATCGGGGGAACTATGGCTACACCTTC.